Shown below are 18 T cell receptor beta chains from a single sample sequenced in a study of T cell repertoires in cytomegalovirus infection. TCRdb re-called the reads through MiXCR, storing one row per CDR3 protein. The table records approximately 70,000 distinct CDR3 sequences, approximately 22% of them present only once. Their target antigens are unknown. Material: PBMCs, sequenced either directly or after in vitro stimulation (not recorded which). These receptors were obtained from a human donor in good health (CMV status not recorded). Some clones in this sample may be carry-over from other donors' samples.

This clonotype has only a few counts. CDR3 nucleotides: TGCGCCAGCAGCCAGATAAATCAGCCCCAGCATTTT. Translating it yields CASSQINQPQHF. The rearrangement links TRBV4-1 to TRBJ1-5; D not certain. Trimming took off 3 bases at V and 4 bases at J, with 4 bases between the two ends. The CDR3 is 12 amino acids. CDR1 and CDR2 (germline): MGHRA, YSYEKL.

This clonotype was detected ten times or more. V and J are TRBV7-2 and TRBJ2-5; 7 bases are shared with TRBD1. This CDR3 region has 15 residues. V was pared by 8 bases and J by 4 bases, with 13 bases of the junction left unmatched. From germline, CDR1 is SGHTA and CDR2 FQGNSA. CDR3 region: CASSRNRGWGETQYF. Written as DNA, the CDR3 is TGTGCCAGCTCGAGGAACAGGGGATGGGGAGAGACCCAGTACTTC.

In regard to this clonotype: One end of the junction varies from germline; a read error may be responsible. This chain joins TRBV7-7 and TRBJ2-1; possible D gene TRBD2, 5 bases. CDR1 and CDR2 from the germline V gene are SSHAT and FNYEAQ (reference sequence). The length of the CDR3 is 15 residues. CDR3 sequence: CASSLVGGSYNEQFF. DNA for the CDR3: TGTGCTAGCAGCTTAGTAGGAGGAAGTTACAATGAGCAGTTCTTC.

The chain joins TRBV9 to TRBJ2-1, with D unclear. Deletions cut 0 bases from V and 5 bases from J, with 9 bases between. The CDR3 totals 14 residues. CDR1 is SGDLS and CDR2 is YYNGEE in the germline V gene. The CDR3 reads CASSVDLLDNEQFF. CDR3 DNA sequence: TGTGCCAGCAGCGTAGATTTGTTGGACAATGAGCAGTTCTTC.

This clonotype was seen a few times. The chain joins TRBV5-3 to TRBJ2-3, with D possibly TRBD2 on 5 matching bases. TRBV5-3 is an ORF, and what it does is uncertain. The CDR3 loop spans 15 amino acids. The ends were cut back, 8 bases at V and 6 bases at J, with 22 bases in the middle. In DNA, the CDR3 is TGTGCCAGCAGCGGCCGAAGGCCTCAGTCGGATACGCAGTATTTT. Its translation is CASSGRRPQSDTQYF.

This clonotype was observed a few times. The chain combines TRBV6-6 with TRBJ2-1; TRBD2 aligns across 7 bases. Germline loops: CDR1 MNHNY, CDR2 SVGAGI (reference sequence). The CDR3 contains 17 residues. Germline trimming cut 0 bases from V and 1 base from J; bases unmatched to any gene: 6. The CDR3 region is CASSYSGAGASYNEQFF. CDR3 DNA sequence: TGTGCCAGCAGTTACTCAGGGGCGGGAGCATCCTACAATGAGCAGTTCTTC.

This chain links TRBV6-5 with TRBJ2-7; 9 bases are shared with TRBD1. This CDR3 has 20 residues. With V trimmed by 2 bases and J by 2 bases, 19 bases remained unmatched. Germline CDR1 is MNHEY and CDR2 is SVGAGI. CDR3 protein: CASSYASPDRGFSYAYEQYF. CDR3 in DNA: TGTGCCAGCAGTTACGCGTCCCCGGACAGGGGCTTTTCCTATGCCTACGAGCAGTACTTC.

This clonotype was recorded at least ten times. The rearrangement uses TRBV7-2 and TRBJ2-1; D is unresolved. CDR1 is SGHTA and CDR2 is FQGNSA in the germline V gene. This CDR3 has 14 amino acids. V was cut by 4 bases and J by 7 bases, with 14 bases left in between. This CDR3 reads CASSSPRSRNEQFF. The CDR3 coding sequence is TGTGCCAGCAGCTCCCCCAGGTCAAGGAATGAGCAGTTCTTC.

This chain connects TRBV28 to TRBJ2-2, with 7 bases identical to TRBD1. The CDR3 runs to 16 residues. Per the germline V gene, CDR1 is MDHEN and CDR2 is SYDVKM. Losses at the gene ends were 4 bases for V and 4 bases for J; bases not matched to a gene: 9. The CDR3 here is CASSSAEGQSTGELFF. The CDR3 region has the DNA TGTGCCAGCAGTTCTGCCGAGGGACAGTCCACCGGGGAGCTGTTTTTT.

The rearrangement joins TRBV7-2 to TRBJ2-3; a possible D gene is TRBD1 (6 bases). The ends were cut back, 4 bases at V and 4 bases at J, with 24 bases in the middle. The CDR3 has 18 amino acids. In germline, CDR1 is SGHTA, CDR2 FQGNSA. CDR3 loop: CASSSAVGALVVADTQYF. The DNA of the CDR3 is TGTGCCAGCAGCTCGGCGGTGGGGGCTTTAGTGGTTGCAGATACGCAGTATTTT.

The V and J genes are TRBV29-1 and TRBJ2-3; 8 nucleotides line up with TRBD2. The CDR3 runs to 14 residues. Looked up from germline, CDR1 is SQVTM and CDR2 is ANQGSEA. With V trimmed by 1 base and J by 2 bases, 2 bases remained unmatched. CDR3 loop: CSVEASGFTDTQYF. CDR3 bases: TGCAGCGTTGAAGCTAGCGGGTTCACAGATACGCAGTATTTT.

The chain combines TRBV6-7 with TRBJ2-2; maybe TRBD2 (6 bases). TRBV6-7 is sorted into the ORF group, with uncertain function. Between the trimmed V and J ends, which lost 0 bases and 1 base, there was a span of 18 bases. This CDR3 contains 19 residues. CDR3 DNA: TGTGCCAGCAGTTACTCGGAGACATCTAAGGGACTGAACACCGGGGAGCTGTTTTTT. This codes for CASSYSETSKGLNTGELFF.

This clonotype came up once. One end of the junction does not line up with germline, which may come from a read error. The genes are TRBV28 and TRBJ2-3; D uncertain. CDR1 MDHEN and CDR2 SYDVKM come from the germline V gene. The CDR3 consists of 14 residues. In DNA, the CDR3 is TGTGTCAGCAGTTTTAACCAGCGCACAGATACGCAGTATTTT. Translation: CVSSFNQRTDTQYF.

V gene TRBV28 combines with J gene TRBJ1-2; TRBD1 might be the D (6 bases). V lost 5 bases and J 7 bases, leaving 14 bases between the germline ends. From germline, CDR1 is MDHEN and CDR2 SYDVKM. The CDR3 sequence is 13 residues long. The CDR3 spells CASSTSGAGGYTF. The CDR3 DNA sequence: TGTGCCAGCAGTACCTCAGGGGCTGGTGGCTACACCTTC.

The J gene is TRBJ1-1, the V gene TRBV19; D ambiguous. CDR1 LNHDA and CDR2 SQIVND come from the germline V gene (reference sequence). This CDR3 has 15 amino acids. V gave up 3 bases and J gave up 2 bases, with 13 bases separating them. Here the CDR3 reads CASSIPARGNTEAFF. The CDR3 nucleotides read TGTGCCAGTAGTATCCCGGCGCGAGGAAACACTGAAGCTTTCTTT.

The chain combines TRBV29-1 with TRBJ1-1; D not resolved. V shed 4 bases and J shed 3 bases, with 9 bases lying between them. In germline, CDR1 is SQVTM, CDR2 ANQGSEA. This CDR3 contains 12 residues. This CDR3 is CSVGGQHTEAFF. Written as DNA, the CDR3 is TGCAGCGTTGGCGGGCAGCACACTGAAGCTTTCTTT.

This clonotype was recorded a few times. V usage is TRBV12-3 or TRBV12-4 and J usage is TRBJ2-3; no clear D. The CDR3 spans 15 residues. V gave up 1 base and J gave up 1 base, with 9 bases separating them. CDR3 in amino acids: CASSLEGYRTDTQYF. CDR3 DNA sequence: TGTGCCAGCAGTTTAGAGGGATACCGCACAGATACGCAGTATTTT.

This chain connects TRBV6-5 to TRBJ2-2, with 8 nucleotides matching TRBD2. J gave up 1 base and V 4 bases, and 2 bases lay outside the gene matches. This CDR3 is 15 amino acids long. Germline CDR1 reads MNHEY; CDR2 reads SVGAGI. This chain's CDR3 is CASSCTSGNTGELFF. CDR3 nucleotides: TGTGCCAGCAGTTGTACTAGCGGGAACACCGGGGAGCTGTTTTTT.